This T cell receptor (beta chain) was recorded in a study of response to subunit inactivated influenza vaccine. The V gene's germline CDR1 is DFQATT and CDR2 SNEGSKA (reference sequence). CDR3 length: 12 amino acids. The V end lost 1 base, the J end lost 5 bases, and 8 bases lay between the germline ends. Regarding the study as a whole: With each seasonal influenza vaccination, the authors suggested, few new T cells are recruited.

Each CDR3 protein is one row after TCRdb ran MiXCR on the RT-PCR reads. This repertoire shows 450,000 to 700,000 distinct CDR3 sequences, 13% to 15% found once; its top ten account for around 10%. Comment on this clonotype: Its cognate antigen is unknown.

The V call is TRBV20-1, the J call TRBJ1-1; D gene uncertain. Here the sequenced sample was PBMCs from blood, taken roughly 12 days after vaccination. The sequence was obtained from a man aged 50-60 years who received an inactivated influenza vaccine. In nucleotides, the CDR3 is TGCAGTGCTAGAGGGCCCCAAACTGAAGCTTTCTTT. This encodes CSARGPQTEAFF.